Described below is a single TCR beta chain sequence and its context. This record comes from a study of blood T cell repertoires in COVID-19. Looking at the study overall: Acute-phase and convalescent COVID-19 samples originated in the United States, Italy and Spain. Sources were T cells, B-cell-depleted T cells, or PBMCs; the material itself was cDNA or gDNA.

CDR3 length: 14 residues. Per the germline V gene, CDR1 is SNHLY and CDR2 is FYNNEI. With V trimmed by 3 bases and J by 6 bases, 6 bases remained unmatched. In the authors' methods: How many nucleated cells were present was estimated from reference gene primer amplification. The table came from immunoSEQ multiplex PCR; TCRdb's copy has only in-frame clones and leaves some out. Clone size and V and J calls were adopted from that table, with D and trimming inferred from the DNA. Among 120,000 to 150,000 clones listed, 70% to 90% were seen once. The chain uses TRBV2 and TRBJ2-7; 9 nucleotides align to TRBD2. The sequence was collected from a woman in her thirties or forties with active or convalescent COVID-19. The specimen sequenced was peripheral blood. Here the CDR3 reads CASSEGLAVSEQYF. DNA of the CDR3: TGTGCCAGCAGTGAGGGACTAGCTGTCTCCGAGCAGTACTTC.